The next 2 T cell receptor beta chains were all read from a single sample in a study of beta chain features in type 1 diabetes. TCRB transcripts that were expressed got sequenced, as all of the isolated RNA had been reverse transcribed. Profiling relied on immunoSEQ multiplex PCR, and the TCRdb table lists in-frame clones only, not all of them. The sample carries hundreds of thousands of clones, over 12% recorded once. For these receptors, no antigen is known. Study-level points and caveats: TCRB CDR3s from Type 1 diabetes patients were moderately but significantly shorter in all four CD4+ subsets.

Specimen: naive CD4+ T cells from blood. Receptors were obtained from a man aged 18-30 years with type 1 diabetes.

This clone has more than one count but fewer than ten. This rearrangement joins TRBV9 to TRBJ2-7, with D hard to call. This CDR3 comprises 14 residues. CDR1 and CDR2 from the germline V gene are SGDLS and YYNGEE. Trimming stripped 0 bases from V and 0 bases from J, with 7 bases between. CDR3 protein: CASSVGPISYEQYF. As DNA, the CDR3 is TGTGCCAGCAGCGTAGGCCCAATCTCCTACGAGCAGTACTTC.

This clone was seen a few times. This rearrangement joins TRBV27 to TRBJ2-5; 9 bases fit TRBD1. Trimming cost V 3 bases and J 5 bases; bases outside gene matches: 7. CDR3 length: 15 residues. Germline lookup yields CDR1 MNHEY and CDR2 SMNVEV (reference sequence). CDR3 DNA sequence: TGTGCCAGCAGTTTGACAGGGGGAAATAGGGAGACCCAGTACTTC. Translated: CASSLTGGNRETQYF.